The rows below give T cell receptor beta chains drawn from one sample of a study of cytomegalovirus exposure and HLA in healthy donors. Data came from immunoSEQ multiplex PCR; TCRdb stores just in-frame clones and leaves some out. Of 180,000 or so clones listed, roughly 77% are singletons. Material: PBMCs. All receptors derive from a woman aged 40 to 50 in good health and CMV-seropositive. Each CDR3 is given with its conserved first and last residue. D genes are given only for firm matches. Where a row states a size, it is once, few, many or the class of an expanded clone; other rows omit it.

>-|TRBV7-8|-|TRBJ1-1
TGTGCCAGCAGCTTAGCCCGGGACTGGAACACTGAAGCTTTCTTT
CASSLARDWNTEAFF
>-|TRBV2|TRBD1|TRBJ2-3
TGTGCCAGCAGCCAACAGGGGGCAAGTTCAGATACGCAGTATTTT
CASSQQGASSDTQYF
>-|TRBV28|-|TRBJ2-1
TGTGCCATAAGGGGCTTAACCTCCTACAATGAGCAGTTCTTC
CAIRGLTSYNEQFF
>-|TRBV7-9|-|TRBJ2-2
TGTGCCAGCAGCTTAAAGAGCGGGGAGCTGTTTTTT
CASSLKSGELFF
>once|TRBV27|TRBD1|TRBJ2-1
TGTGCCAGCAGCCTATACTCCGGGACAGGGACCCTCAATGAGCAGTTCTTC
CASSLYSGTGTLNEQFF
>-|TRBV27|-|TRBJ2-2
TGTGCCAGCAGTCCTCCCGGGGAGCTGTTTTTT
CASSPPGELFF
>-|TRBV5-1|TRBD1|TRBJ1-4
TGCGCCAGCAGCTTGGCCGGACAGGGTAATGAAAAACTGTTTTTT
CASSLAGQGNEKLFF
>-|TRBV19|TRBD2|TRBJ2-7
TGTGCCAGTAGTATAAGGGGACTACTACGCGAGCAGTACTTC
CASSIRGLLREQYF
>-|TRBV7-9|TRBD1|TRBJ1-4
TGTGCCAGCAGCTTAATCACAGGGGGCGGTGAAAAACTGTTTTTT
CASSLITGGGEKLFF
>-|TRBV27|-|TRBJ2-1
TGTGCCAGCAATTTAGCGGCCAGCTCCTACAATGAGCAGTTCTTC
CASNLAASSYNEQFF
>-|TRBV5-1|-|TRBJ2-2
TGCGCCAGCAGCTCCACGGACAGAAACACCGGGGAGCTGTTTTTT
CASSSTDRNTGELFF
>-|TRBV5-1|TRBD2|TRBJ2-7
TGCGCCAGCAGCCCCGGGACTAGCGGGGGTCTATCCTACGAGCAGTACTTC
CASSPGTSGGLSYEQYF
>-|TRBV11-1|-|TRBJ1-1
TGTGCCAGCAGCTTAGAGGCAGGGGCCAACACTGAAGCTTTCTTT
CASSLEAGANTEAFF
>-|TRBV19|TRBD1|TRBJ2-7
TGTGCCAGTAGTGTCGGGACAGGACCCTTCGAGCAGTACTTC
CASSVGTGPFEQYF
>-|TRBV7-9|-|TRBJ2-1
TGTGCCAGCAGATCAGGTGTTTCGGCGGAGCAGTTCTTC
CASRSGVSAEQFF
>-|TRBV5-4|TRBD2|TRBJ2-5
TGTGCCAGCAGCTCAAAGGGACTAGCGGGAGAGACCCAGTACTTC
CASSSKGLAGETQYF
>-|TRBV6-6|-|TRBJ1-6
TGTGCCAGCAGTTCCGTCGCGATAGCCTATAATTCACCCCTCCACTTT
CASSSVAIAYNSPLHF
>once|TRBV6-5|TRBD2|TRBJ2-7
TGTGCCAGCAGTCGGACTAGCACTTACGAGCAGTACTTC
CASSRTSTYEQYF
>-|TRBV5-1|-|TRBJ1-6
TGCGCCAGCTCTCGAGGAGGGGCAGCTAATTCACCCCTCCACTTT
CASSRGGAANSPLHF